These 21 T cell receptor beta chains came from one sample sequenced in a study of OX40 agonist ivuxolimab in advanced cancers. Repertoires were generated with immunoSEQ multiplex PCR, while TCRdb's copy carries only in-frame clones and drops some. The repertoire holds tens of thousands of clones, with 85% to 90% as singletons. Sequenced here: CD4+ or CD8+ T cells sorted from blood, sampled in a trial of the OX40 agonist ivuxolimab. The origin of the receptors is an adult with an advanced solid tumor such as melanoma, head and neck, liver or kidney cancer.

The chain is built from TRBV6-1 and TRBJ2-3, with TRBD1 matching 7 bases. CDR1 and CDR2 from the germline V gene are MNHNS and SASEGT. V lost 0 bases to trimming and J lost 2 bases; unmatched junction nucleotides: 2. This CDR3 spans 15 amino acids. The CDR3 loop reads CASSEADRVTDTQYF. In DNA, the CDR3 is TGTGCCAGCAGTGAAGCCGACAGGGTCACAGATACGCAGTATTTT.

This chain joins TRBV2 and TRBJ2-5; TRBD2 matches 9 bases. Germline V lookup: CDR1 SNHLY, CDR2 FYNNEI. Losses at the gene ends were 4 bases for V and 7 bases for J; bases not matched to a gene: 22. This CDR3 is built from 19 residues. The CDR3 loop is CASSGWGLAAAATEGTQYF. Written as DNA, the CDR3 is TGTGCCAGCAGTGGCTGGGGACTAGCTGCGGCCGCGACGGAAGGGACCCAGTACTTC.

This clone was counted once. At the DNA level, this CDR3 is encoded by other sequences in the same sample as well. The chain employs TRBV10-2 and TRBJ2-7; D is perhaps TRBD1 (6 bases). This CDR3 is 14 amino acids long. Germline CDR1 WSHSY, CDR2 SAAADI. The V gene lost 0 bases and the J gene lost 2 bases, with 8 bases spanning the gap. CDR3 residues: CASSESWGPYEQYF. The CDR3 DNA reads TGCGCCAGCAGTGAGTCATGGGGGCCCTACGAGCAGTACTTC.

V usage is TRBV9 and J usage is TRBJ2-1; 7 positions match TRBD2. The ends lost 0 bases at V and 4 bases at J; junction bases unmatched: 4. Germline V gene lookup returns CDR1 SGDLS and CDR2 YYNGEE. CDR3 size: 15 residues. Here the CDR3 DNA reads TGTGCCAGCAGCGTAGAACTAGCGACTTACAATGAGCAGTTCTTC. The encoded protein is CASSVELATYNEQFF.

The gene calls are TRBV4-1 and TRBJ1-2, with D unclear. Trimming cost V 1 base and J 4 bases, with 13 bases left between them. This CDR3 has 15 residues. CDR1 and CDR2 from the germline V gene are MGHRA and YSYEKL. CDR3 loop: CASSQVAGSTYGYTF. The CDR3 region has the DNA TGCGCCAGCAGCCAAGTTGCGGGCTCCACCTATGGCTACACCTTC.

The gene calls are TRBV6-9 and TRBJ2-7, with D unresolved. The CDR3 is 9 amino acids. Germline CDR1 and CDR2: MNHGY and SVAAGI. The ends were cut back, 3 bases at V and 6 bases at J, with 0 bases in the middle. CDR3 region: CASSYEQYF. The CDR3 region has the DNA TGTGCCAGCAGTTACGAGCAGTACTTC.

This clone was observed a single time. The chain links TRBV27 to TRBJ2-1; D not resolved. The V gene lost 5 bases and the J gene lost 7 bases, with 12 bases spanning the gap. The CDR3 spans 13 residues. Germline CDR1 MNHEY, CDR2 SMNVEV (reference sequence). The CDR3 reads CASSSLFLNEQFF. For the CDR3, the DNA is TGTGCCAGCAGTAGCCTATTTCTAAATGAGCAGTTCTTC.

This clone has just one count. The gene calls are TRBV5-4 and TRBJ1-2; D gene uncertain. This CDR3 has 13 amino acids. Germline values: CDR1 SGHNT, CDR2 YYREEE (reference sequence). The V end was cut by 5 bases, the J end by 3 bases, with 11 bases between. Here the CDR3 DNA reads TGTGCCAGCAGATCCTGGGGATACTATGGCTACACCTTC. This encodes CASRSWGYYGYTF.

CDR3 nucleotide sequence: TGTGCCAGCAGTTCAAATGGAAACACCATATATTTT. Translated: CASSSNGNTIYF. The chain carries TRBV27 and TRBJ1-3; D not resolved. Trimming cost V 4 bases and J 3 bases, with 4 bases left between them. From germline, CDR1 is MNHEY and CDR2 SMNVEV (reference sequence). The CDR3 sequence is 12 residues long.

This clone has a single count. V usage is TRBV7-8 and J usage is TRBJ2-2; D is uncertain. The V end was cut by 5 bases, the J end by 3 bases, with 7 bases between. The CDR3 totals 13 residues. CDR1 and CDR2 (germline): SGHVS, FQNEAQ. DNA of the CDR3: TGTGCCAGCAGCCTGGTTCACACCGGGGAGCTGTTTTTT. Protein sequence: CASSLVHTGELFF.

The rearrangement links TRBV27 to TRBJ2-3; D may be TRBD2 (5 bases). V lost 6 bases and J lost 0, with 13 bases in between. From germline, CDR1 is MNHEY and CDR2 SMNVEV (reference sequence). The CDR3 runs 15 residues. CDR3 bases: TGTGCCAGCAGCCCGACGGGATCTAGCACAGATACGCAGTATTTT. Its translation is CASSPTGSSTDTQYF.

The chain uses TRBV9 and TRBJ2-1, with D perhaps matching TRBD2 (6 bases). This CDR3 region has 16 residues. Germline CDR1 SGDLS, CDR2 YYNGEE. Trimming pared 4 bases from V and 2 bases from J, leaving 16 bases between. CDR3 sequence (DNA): TGTGCCAGCAGCCCCTCAAGTGGAGGGACCTACAATGAGCAGTTCTTC. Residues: CASSPSSGGTYNEQFF. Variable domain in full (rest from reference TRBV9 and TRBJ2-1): DSGVTQTPKHLITATGQRVTLRCSPRSGDLSVYWYQQSLDQGLQFLIQYYNGEERAKGNILERFSAQQFPDLHSELNLSSLELGDSALYFCASSPSSGGTYNEQFFGPGTRLTVL.

In nucleotides, the CDR3 is TGTGCCAGCGGGAGCTCCTACGAGCAGTACTTC. Its protein is CASGSSYEQYF. The genes are TRBV2 and TRBJ2-7, with D tentatively TRBD2 (5 bases). The CDR3 length is 11 residues. V was pared by 8 bases and J by 0 bases, with 5 bases between. Germline V gene lookup returns CDR1 SNHLY and CDR2 FYNNEI.

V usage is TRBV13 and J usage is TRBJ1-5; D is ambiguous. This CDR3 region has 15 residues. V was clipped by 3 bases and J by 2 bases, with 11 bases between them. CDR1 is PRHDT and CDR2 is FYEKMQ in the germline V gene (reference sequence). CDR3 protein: CASSFEGVGNQPQHF. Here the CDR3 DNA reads TGTGCCAGCAGCTTCGAGGGAGTAGGCAATCAGCCCCAGCATTTT.

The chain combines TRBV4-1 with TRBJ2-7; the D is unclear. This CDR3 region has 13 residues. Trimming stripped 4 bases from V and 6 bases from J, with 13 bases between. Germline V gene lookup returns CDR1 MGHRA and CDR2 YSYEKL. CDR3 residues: CASSLASGPEQYF. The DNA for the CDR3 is TGCGCCAGCAGCCTTGCTTCGGGTCCCGAGCAGTACTTC.

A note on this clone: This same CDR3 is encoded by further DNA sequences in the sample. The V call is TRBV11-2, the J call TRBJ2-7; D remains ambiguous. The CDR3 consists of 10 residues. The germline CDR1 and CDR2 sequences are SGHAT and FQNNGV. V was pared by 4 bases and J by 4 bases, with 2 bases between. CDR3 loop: CASSSYEQYF. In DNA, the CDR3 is TGTGCCAGCAGCTCATACGAGCAGTACTTC.

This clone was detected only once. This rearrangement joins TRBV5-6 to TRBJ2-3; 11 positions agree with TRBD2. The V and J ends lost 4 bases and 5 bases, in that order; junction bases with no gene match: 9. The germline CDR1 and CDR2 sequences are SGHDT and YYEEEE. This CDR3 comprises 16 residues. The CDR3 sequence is CASSGETSGSRDTQYF. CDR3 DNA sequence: TGTGCCAGCAGCGGTGAAACTAGCGGGAGTAGAGATACGCAGTATTTT.

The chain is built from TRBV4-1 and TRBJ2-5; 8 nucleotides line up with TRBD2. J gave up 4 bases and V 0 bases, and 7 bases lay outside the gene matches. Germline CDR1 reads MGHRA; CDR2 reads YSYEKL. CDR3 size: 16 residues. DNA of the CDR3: TGCGCCAGCAGCCAAGATAGCGGGACGGGGGCAGAGACCCAGTACTTC. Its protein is CASSQDSGTGAETQYF.

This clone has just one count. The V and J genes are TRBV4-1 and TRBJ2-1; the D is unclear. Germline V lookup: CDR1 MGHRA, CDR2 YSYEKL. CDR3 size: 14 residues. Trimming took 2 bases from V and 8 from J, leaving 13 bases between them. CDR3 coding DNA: TGCGCCAGCAGCCAAAGATACTCCCCGGATGAGCAGTTCTTC. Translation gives CASSQRYSPDEQFF.

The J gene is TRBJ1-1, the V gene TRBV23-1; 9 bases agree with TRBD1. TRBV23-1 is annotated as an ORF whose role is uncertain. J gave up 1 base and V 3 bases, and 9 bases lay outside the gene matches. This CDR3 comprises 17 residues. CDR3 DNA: TGCGCCAGCAGTCATCCCCGGGACAGGGAATCGAACACTGAAGCTTTCTTT. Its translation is CASSHPRDRESNTEAFF.

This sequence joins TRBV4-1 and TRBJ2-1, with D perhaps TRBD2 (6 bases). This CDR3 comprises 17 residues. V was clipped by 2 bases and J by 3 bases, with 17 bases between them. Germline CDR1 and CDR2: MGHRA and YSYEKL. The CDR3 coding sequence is TGCGCCAGCAGCCAAATCGGAGGAGGGGAGCGCTACAATGAGCAGTTCTTC. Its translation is CASSQIGGGERYNEQFF.